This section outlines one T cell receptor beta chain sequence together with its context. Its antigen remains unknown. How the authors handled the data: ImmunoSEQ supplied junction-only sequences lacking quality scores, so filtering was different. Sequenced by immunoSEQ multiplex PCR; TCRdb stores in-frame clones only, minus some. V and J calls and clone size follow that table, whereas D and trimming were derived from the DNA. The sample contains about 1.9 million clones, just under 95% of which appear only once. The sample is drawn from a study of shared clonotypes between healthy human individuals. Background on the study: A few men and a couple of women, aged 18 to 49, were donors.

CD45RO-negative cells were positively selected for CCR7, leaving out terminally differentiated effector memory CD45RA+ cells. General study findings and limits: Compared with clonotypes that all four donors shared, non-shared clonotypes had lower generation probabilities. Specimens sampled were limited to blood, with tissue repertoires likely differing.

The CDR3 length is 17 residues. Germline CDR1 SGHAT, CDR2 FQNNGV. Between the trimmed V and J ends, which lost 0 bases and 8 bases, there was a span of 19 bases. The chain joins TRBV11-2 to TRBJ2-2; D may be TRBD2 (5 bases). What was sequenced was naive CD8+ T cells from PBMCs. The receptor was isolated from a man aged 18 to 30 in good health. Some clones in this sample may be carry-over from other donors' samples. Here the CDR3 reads CASSLDLGLEGIGELFF. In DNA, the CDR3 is TGTGCCAGCAGCTTAGATCTTGGTTTAGAGGGAATTGGGGAGCTGTTTTTT.